This is a list of T cell receptor beta chains from one sample in a study of blood T cell repertoires in COVID-19. Sequenced by immunoSEQ multiplex PCR; TCRdb stores in-frame clones only, minus some. The sample yields approximately 250,000 clones, around nine tenths seen once. The sample taken for sequencing was peripheral blood. The receptors come from a woman aged 70-85 years with COVID-19, enrolled during active disease. The CDR3 runs from the conserved cysteine through the conserved F or W. Fields, in order: CDR3 length, D gene, clone size, V gene, J gene, CDR3 DNA, CDR3 protein. D genes are given only for firm matches. Not every row has a clone size; where given, it reads once, few, many or a size class.

12,NA,NA,TRBV5-6,TRBJ2-7,TGTGCCAGCAGCTTACGGGCCTACGAGCAGTACTTC,CASSLRAYEQYF
12,NA,few,TRBV7-3,TRBJ1-4,TGTGCCAGCAGCTCGAGGGATGAAAAACTGTTTTTT,CASSSRDEKLFF
14,TRBD1,NA,TRBV5-1,TRBJ1-6,TGCGCCAGCGCCTTTGGGGGACAGGAGACACCCCTCCACTTT,CASAFGGQETPLHF
15,NA,few,TRBV5-1,TRBJ1-6,TGCGCCAGCAGCTTGGCCAGGCAGGGAGGGTCACCCCTCCACTTT,CASSLARQGGSPLHF
15,TRBD2,NA,TRBV5-1,TRBJ2-7,TGCGCCAGCAGCCCTCCCCTAGCGGAGACCTACGAGCAGTACTTC,CASSPPLAETYEQYF
15,TRBD2,NA,TRBV2,TRBJ2-1,TGTGCCAGCAGCCCGAGGAGCGGGGGGGACAATGAGCAGTTCTTC,CASSPRSGGDNEQFF
12,NA,once,TRBV21-1,TRBJ1-5,TGTGCCAGCACAGGGGCAGGGCAGCCCCAGCATTTT,CASTGAGQPQHF
15,NA,few,TRBV19,TRBJ1-1,TGTGCCAGTAGTACCGACGTCGGGTACGGGGAGGAAGCTTTCTTT,CASSTDVGYGEEAFF
14,NA,NA,TRBV27,TRBJ2-5,TGTGCCAGCAGTCCCTTGGGCTTCCAAGAGACCCAGTACTTC,CASSPLGFQETQYF
12,NA,NA,TRBV12-3/TRBV12-4,TRBJ1-2,TGTGCCAGCAGTCGCGCATCGAATGGCTACACCTTC,CASSRASNGYTF
17,NA,NA,TRBV7-2,TRBJ2-1,TGTGCCAGCAGCATTAGGGGGTCCTCCGACTCCTACAATGAGCAGTTCTTC,CASSIRGSSDSYNEQFF
14,NA,NA,TRBV6-5,TRBJ1-1,TGTGCCAGCAGCGCTACGGCGGCGGGCACTGAAGCTTTCTTT,CASSATAAGTEAFF
15,NA,NA,TRBV19,TRBJ2-1,TGTGCCAGTAGTATTGGGGTAGAGGGCTACAATGAGCAGTTCTTC,CASSIGVEGYNEQFF
14,NA,NA,TRBV6-2/TRBV6-3,TRBJ1-2,TGTGCCAGCAGTTCCGGACAGTCTAACTATGGCTACACCTTC,CASSSGQSNYGYTF
15,TRBD1,NA,TRBV28,TRBJ2-3,TGTGCCAGCAGTTTATCAGGACAGGGCACAGATACGCAGTATTTT,CASSLSGQGTDTQYF
13,NA,NA,TRBV12-3/TRBV12-4,TRBJ1-5,TGTGCCAGCATTGGGACATCTAATCAGCCCCAGCATTTT,CASIGTSNQPQHF
13,NA,NA,TRBV27,TRBJ1-1,TGTGCCAGCAGTTTCGGGGGGGACACTGAAGCTTTCTTT,CASSFGGDTEAFF
13,NA,once,TRBV6-4,TRBJ1-1,TGTGCCAGCAGTGTTGGGTGGGGCTCTGAAGCTTTCTTT,CASSVGWGSEAFF
15,NA,NA,TRBV18,TRBJ1-1,TGTGCCAGCTCACCACCTCGGGGAGTAAGCACTGAAGCTTTCTTT,CASSPPRGVSTEAFF
16,TRBD1,NA,TRBV5-6,TRBJ2-3,TGTGCCAGCAGCTTGGATTGGACAGGGCTGGGAGATACGCAGTATTTT,CASSLDWTGLGDTQYF
15,TRBD1,NA,TRBV3-1/TRBV3-2,TRBJ2-2,TGTGCCAGCAGCCACGGGACAGGGGGTAACGGGGAGCTGTTTTTT,CASSHGTGGNGELFF
14,NA,NA,TRBV12-5,TRBJ2-3,TGTGCTAGTGGACACCACAGGGTCACAGATACGCAGTATTTT,CASGHHRVTDTQYF
15,NA,NA,TRBV28,TRBJ1-1,TGTGCCAGCACTATACCTTCATCGGGTGTCACTGAAGCTTTCTTT,CASTIPSSGVTEAFF
17,NA,NA,TRBV2,TRBJ2-2,TGTGCCAGCAGTGCGGACGCGGGGGCTCTAAACACCGGGGAGCTGTTTTTT,CASSADAGALNTGELFF
14,TRBD1,NA,TRBV6-5,TRBJ1-5,TGTGCCAGCGAAGACAGGGGGAACAATCAGCCCCAGCATTTT,CASEDRGNNQPQHF
13,NA,NA,TRBV2,TRBJ1-4,TGTGCCAGCAGATACAGGAATGGTGAAAAACTGTTTTTT,CASRYRNGEKLFF
12,TRBD2,NA,TRBV12-3/TRBV12-4,TRBJ2-7,TGTGCCAGCAGTTGGCGGGGGAACGAGCAGTACTTC,CASSWRGNEQYF
15,NA,NA,TRBV7-8,TRBJ2-7,TGTGCCAGCAGCTTAGCGCTCGGTCAAACCTACGAGCAGTACTTC,CASSLALGQTYEQYF
13,NA,once,TRBV5-1,TRBJ1-6,TGCGCCAGCAGCTTGGGGAGAAATTCACCCCTCCACTTT,CASSLGRNSPLHF
15,NA,NA,TRBV25-1,TRBJ2-1,TGTGCCAGCAGTGAATTAAGAGGGTTTCCCAATGAGCAGTTCTTC,CASSELRGFPNEQFF
14,NA,NA,TRBV5-1,TRBJ1-2,TGCGCCAGCAGCTTGTCGGACAGCAACTATGGCTACACCTTC,CASSLSDSNYGYTF
16,NA,NA,TRBV30,TRBJ2-1,TGTGCCTGGTGGAGAGAGGCGGGACGGACGTACAATGAGCAGTTCTTC,CAWWREAGRTYNEQFF
13,TRBD1,NA,TRBV13,TRBJ2-7,TGTGCCAGCAGCGCGGACAGGGTTGAGAAGCAGTACTTC,CASSADRVEKQYF
12,NA,NA,TRBV7-2,TRBJ2-5,TGTGCCAGCAGCTTATCGGGAGAGACCCAGTACTTC,CASSLSGETQYF
15,TRBD1,NA,TRBV4-3,TRBJ1-1,TGCGCCAGCAGCCAAGAGGGGGGGACAGGGAATAAAGCTTTCTTT,CASSQEGGTGNKAFF
14,TRBD1,NA,TRBV9,TRBJ1-1,TGTGCCAGCAGCGAGTGGACGGGGACAGGTGAAGCTTTCTTT,CASSEWTGTGEAFF
16,NA,NA,TRBV5-4,TRBJ2-2,TGTGCCAGCAGCTCTACAGGTCCGACTAACACCGGGGAGCTGTTTTTT,CASSSTGPTNTGELFF
16,NA,NA,TRBV4-1,TRBJ2-1,TGCGCCAGCAGCCAAGATCGGTATAGCTCCTACAATGAGCAGTTCTTC,CASSQDRYSSYNEQFF
14,TRBD1,NA,TRBV2,TRBJ2-5,TGTGCCAGCGTGGACAGGGGGCGGCGGGAGACCCAGTACTTC,CASVDRGRRETQYF
12,NA,NA,TRBV24-1,TRBJ2-6,TGTGCCCGGAGGGAGGGGGCCAACGTCCTGACTTTC,CARREGANVLTF
15,NA,once,TRBV5-1,TRBJ1-2,TGCGCCAGCAGCTTGGAGGGGGGGCACAGCTATGGCTACACCTTC,CASSLEGGHSYGYTF
16,NA,NA,TRBV9,TRBJ2-2,TGTGCCAGCAGCGTAGTTAGCGGAAAGAACACCGGGGAGCTGTTTTTT,CASSVVSGKNTGELFF
12,NA,NA,TRBV29-1,TRBJ1-2,TGCAGCGTTGAGAGAACAGCTCATGGCTACACCTTC,CSVERTAHGYTF
17,TRBD1,NA,TRBV3-1/TRBV3-2,TRBJ1-6,TGTGCCAGCAGCCTTTGGACAGGGAGCTCCTATAATTCACCCCTCCACTTT,CASSLWTGSSYNSPLHF
13,NA,NA,TRBV7-2,TRBJ2-5,TGTGCCAGCAGCTTAGACAGGGAAGAGACCCAGTACTTC,CASSLDREETQYF
16,NA,NA,TRBV9,TRBJ1-3,TGTGCCAGCAGCGCCCTCCCTCGGGGCTCTGGAAACACCATATATTTT,CASSALPRGSGNTIYF
11,NA,NA,TRBV2,TRBJ2-7,TGTGCCAGCAGACAGTCCTACGAGCAGTACTTC,CASRQSYEQYF
13,NA,NA,TRBV6-5,TRBJ1-2,TGTGCCAGCAGTCTTCAACAGGGATTAGGTTACACCTTC,CASSLQQGLGYTF